What follows describes a single T cell receptor (beta chain). What it binds is not known. The V gene's germline CDR1 is MGHRA and CDR2 YSYEKL. V lost 3 bases to trimming and J lost 3 bases; unmatched junction nucleotides: 4. This CDR3 contains 14 residues. The data originate from a study of T cell responses to AZD1222 COVID-19 vaccine. Study information: Doses given second, at about 4 or about 12 weeks, were pooled.

Regarding the study as a whole: The study found vaccine-associated CD4 TCRs spanning spike, dominant at 160-218 and 743-854. The sample set comprised mostly white British donors with more females, and clonal diversity was possibly underestimated.

Produced via immunoSEQ multiplex PCR; TCRdb's table is partial and in-frame only. The table lists roughly 130,000 clones, roughly 91% of them singletons. The V and J genes are TRBV4-1 and TRBJ2-7; 8 nucleotides match TRBD2. This sequence originates from an adult in good health. This sample comprised peripheral blood, obtained on day 0 of AZD1222 vaccination. CDR3 sequence (DNA): TGCGCCAGCAGCCATTTAGCGGGAAGCTACGAGCAGTACTTC. Its translation is CASSHLAGSYEQYF.